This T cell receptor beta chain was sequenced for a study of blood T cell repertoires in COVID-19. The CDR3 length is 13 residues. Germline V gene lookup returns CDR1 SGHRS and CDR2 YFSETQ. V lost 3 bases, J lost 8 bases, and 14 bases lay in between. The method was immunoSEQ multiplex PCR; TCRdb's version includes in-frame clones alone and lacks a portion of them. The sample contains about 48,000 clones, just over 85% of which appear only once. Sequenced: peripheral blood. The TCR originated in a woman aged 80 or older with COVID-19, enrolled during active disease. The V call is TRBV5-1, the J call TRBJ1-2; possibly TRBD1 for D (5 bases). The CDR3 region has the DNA TGCGCCAGCAGCTCCCGCGGGACCCTGGGCTACACCTTC. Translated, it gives CASSSRGTLGYTF.